The entry that follows covers one T cell receptor beta chain sequence. Germline CDR1 and CDR2: MGHDK and SYGVNS. Trimming cost V 7 bases and J 0 bases, with 22 bases left between them. CDR3 length: 18 amino acids. These data are taken from a study of human T cells and chemical hapten exposure. Study-level information: Skin on the upper inner arm, approximately 2 cm by approximately 2 cm in size, was sensitized with 2% DPC.

One entry per CDR3 protein, called by TCRdb with MiXCR from the RACE reads. The table lists a few hundred thousand distinct CDR3 sequences, around 5.5% of them singletons. The time point denotes: pre-sensitization, week 0. Sample treatment: therapeutic diphenylcyclopropenone sensitization with weekly scalp DPC. The sample consisted of whole blood, taken in connection with sensitization to the hapten diphenylcyclopropenone (DPC). V is TRBV25-1 and J is TRBJ2-1; D possibly matches TRBD1 or TRBD2 (5 bases each). The clonotype comes from a woman aged 18-30 years with alopecia areata. Some clones in this sample may be carry-over from other donors' samples. This CDR3 reads CASKENLFRDGSYNEQFF. The CDR3 nucleotides are TGTGCCAGCAAAGAAAACTTGTTCCGGGACGGCTCCTACAATGAGCAGTTCTTC.